This TCR beta chain came from a study of blood T cell repertoires in COVID-19. CDR1 SGHDN and CDR2 FVKESK come from the germline V gene. Trimming stripped 4 bases from V and 1 base from J, with 10 bases between. This CDR3 is built from 14 residues. Method: immunoSEQ multiplex PCR; TCRdb's copy keeps in-frame clones and lacks some. The sample consists of tens of thousands of clones, 75% to 90% of them appearing once. The source material was peripheral blood. The chain combines TRBV14 with TRBJ1-1; D possibly corresponds to TRBD1 (6 bases). The sequence derives from a human donor in a cohort sampled during active COVID-19. The CDR3: CASSRRGWNTEAFF. The CDR3 DNA sequence: TGTGCCAGCAGCCGCAGGGGATGGAACACTGAAGCTTTCTTT.